These 15 T cell receptor beta chains were sequenced from one sample in a study of cytomegalovirus exposure and HLA in healthy donors. PCR amplification relied on 60 Vbeta primers (plus 13 Jbeta primers). Sequenced by immunoSEQ multiplex PCR; TCRdb stores in-frame clones only, minus some. In total, the table holds around 210,000 clones. Sequencing input: PBMCs. The origin of the receptors is a girl aged 2 to 10 in good health and CMV-seropositive.

This sequence joins TRBV7-8 and TRBJ2-7; the match to TRBD1 covers 7 bases. Losses at the gene ends were 1 base for V and 3 bases for J; bases not matched to a gene: 9. Per germline, CDR1 SGHVS and CDR2 FQNEAQ. The CDR3 extends over 16 amino acids. CDR3 sequence: CASSLGPLPGGYEQYF. Here the CDR3 DNA reads TGTGCCAGCAGCTTAGGACCCCTCCCAGGGGGCTACGAGCAGTACTTC.

V is TRBV19 and J is TRBJ2-1; tentatively, D is TRBD2 (5 bases). CDR3 length: 14 amino acids. Germline loops: CDR1 LNHDA, CDR2 SQIVND (reference sequence). The ends were cut back, 6 bases at V and 3 bases at J, with 12 bases in the middle. The CDR3 loop reads CASSILAGYNEQFF. DNA for the CDR3: TGTGCCAGTAGCATTCTAGCTGGCTACAATGAGCAGTTCTTC.

The chain uses TRBV9 and TRBJ2-7; a weak D match, TRBD2 (6 bases). The V and J ends lost 0 bases and 0 bases respectively, with 10 bases between them. Germline V lookup: CDR1 SGDLS, CDR2 YYNGEE. The CDR3 has 15 amino acids. The CDR3 DNA reads as TGTGCCAGCAGCGTAGAGGCGGGGCACTCCTACGAGCAGTACTTC. Its protein product is CASSVEAGHSYEQYF. Drawing the rest from reference TRBV9 and TRBJ2-7, the complete variable domain is DSGVTQTPKHLITATGQRVTLRCSPRSGDLSVYWYQQSLDQGLQFLIQYYNGEERAKGNILERFSAQQFPDLHSELNLSSLELGDSALYFCASSVEAGHSYEQYFGPGTRLTVT.

The V call is TRBV7-2, the J call TRBJ2-2, with a tentative D call TRBD2 (6 bases). Trimming took 6 bases from V and 0 from J, leaving 8 bases between them. CDR1 is SGHTA, CDR2 FQGNSA, per germline. CDR3 length: 14 residues. The CDR3 sequence is CASRSGPNTGELFF. The CDR3 nucleotides read TGTGCCAGCAGAAGCGGGCCGAACACCGGGGAGCTGTTTTTT.

The V gene is TRBV30, the J gene TRBJ1-3, with D unresolved. The CDR3 is made up of 13 amino acids. Per germline, CDR1 GTSNPN and CDR2 SVGIG (reference sequence). V lost 4 bases and J 3 bases, leaving 10 bases between the germline ends. CDR3 nucleotides: TGTGCCTGGATGAGGAGGAATGGAAACACCATATATTTT. Amino acid sequence: CAWMRRNGNTIYF.

Notes on this clone: The junction departs from the called germline gene at one end, perhaps through a read error. J is TRBJ1-1 and V is TRBV19; D uncertain. The germline gives CDR1 LNHDA, CDR2 SQIVND (reference sequence). This CDR3 spans 12 amino acids. The CDR3 sequence: CASSRRNSEAFF. The CDR3 DNA follows: TGTGCCAGTAGTCGCCGGAACAGTGAAGCTTTCTTT.

The genes are TRBV28 and TRBJ1-1, with D possibly TRBD1 on 5 matching bases. The V end lost 6 bases, the J end lost 4 bases, and 18 bases lay between the germline ends. Germline V gene sequence: CDR1 MDHEN, CDR2 SYDVKM. The CDR3 length is 15 residues. The CDR3 spells CASSALGRGGTEAFF. CDR3 bases: TGTGCCAGCAGCGCCCTAGGTCGCGGGGGCACTGAAGCTTTCTTT.

The CDR3 sequence: CASSETGGAYGYTF. The CDR3 DNA sequence: TGTGCCAGCAGTGAAACAGGGGGCGCCTATGGCTACACCTTC. This chain joins TRBV28 and TRBJ1-2, with 9 bases matching TRBD1. The CDR3 is 14 amino acids. Germline CDR1 MDHEN, CDR2 SYDVKM. V dropped 5 bases and J dropped 4; count of bases not matched to a gene: 5.

The chain carries TRBV18 and TRBJ1-1; D is unresolved. There are 11 residues in the CDR3. Trimming stripped 3 bases from V and 8 bases from J, with 7 bases between. Germline V lookup: CDR1 KGHSH, CDR2 LQKENI. CDR3 in DNA: TGTGCCAGCTCACCTGGAGCAGAAGCTTTCTTT. Its translation is CASSPGAEAFF.

Here the CDR3 reads CASSSGATGDSSSGANVLTF. The CDR3 DNA reads TGTGCCAGCAGCTCCGGAGCGACAGGGGACTCCTCCTCTGGGGCCAACGTCCTGACTTTC. The V and J genes are TRBV7-7 and TRBJ2-6; TRBD1 matches 8 bases. The ends lost 4 bases at V and 0 bases at J; junction bases unmatched: 14. The CDR3 loop spans 20 amino acids. Germline V CDR1 and CDR2: SSHAT, FNYEAQ (reference sequence).

The chain has TRBV5-1 and TRBJ2-6; weak D call: TRBD1 (5 bases). Germline V CDR1 and CDR2: SGHRS, YFSETQ. Trimming stripped 6 bases from V and 0 bases from J, with 10 bases between. The CDR3 sequence is 15 residues long. The CDR3 reads CASMTDLSGANVLTF. DNA for the CDR3: TGCGCCAGCATGACAGATCTCTCTGGGGCCAACGTCCTGACTTTC.

The chain has TRBV7-2 and TRBJ1-2; the D gene is possibly TRBD1 (6 bases). CDR3 length: 13 residues. The ends were cut back, 5 bases at V and 8 bases at J, with 15 bases in the middle. Germline V lookup: CDR1 SGHTA, CDR2 FQGNSA. CDR3 in DNA: TGTGCCAGCAGCCTCATCACAGGGTCGGGCTACACCTTC. It is translated as CASSLITGSGYTF.

The rearrangement uses TRBV28 and TRBJ2-1, with TRBD2 matching 7 bases. The CDR3 sequence is 15 residues long. The J segment lost 7 bases and the V segment lost 6 bases, leaving 12 bases of the junction unmatched. Germline lookup yields CDR1 MDHEN and CDR2 SYDVKM. The CDR3 coding sequence is TGTGCCAGCAGATCTTTCTGGGGGGGAATAAATGAGCAGTTCTTC. Its protein is CASRSFWGGINEQFF.

The chain combines TRBV28 with TRBJ2-2, with D maybe TRBD1 (6 bases). Deletions cut 4 bases from V and 3 bases from J, with 18 bases between. The CDR3 length is 17 residues. CDR1 is MDHEN, CDR2 SYDVKM, per germline. This CDR3 reads CASSSVSGRGDTGELFF. The CDR3 DNA reads TGTGCCAGCAGTTCCGTCTCAGGCAGGGGAGACACCGGGGAGCTGTTTTTT.

CDR3 nucleotides: TGTGCCAGTAGTATGCAGGGGGCGTGGAGCACTGAAGCTTTCTTT. It yields the protein CASSMQGAWSTEAFF. J is TRBJ1-1 and V is TRBV19, with 8 bases identical to TRBD1. Losses at the gene ends were 3 bases for V and 4 bases for J; bases not matched to a gene: 7. The CDR3 is 15 amino acids. Germline assignment: CDR1 LNHDA and CDR2 SQIVND (reference sequence).